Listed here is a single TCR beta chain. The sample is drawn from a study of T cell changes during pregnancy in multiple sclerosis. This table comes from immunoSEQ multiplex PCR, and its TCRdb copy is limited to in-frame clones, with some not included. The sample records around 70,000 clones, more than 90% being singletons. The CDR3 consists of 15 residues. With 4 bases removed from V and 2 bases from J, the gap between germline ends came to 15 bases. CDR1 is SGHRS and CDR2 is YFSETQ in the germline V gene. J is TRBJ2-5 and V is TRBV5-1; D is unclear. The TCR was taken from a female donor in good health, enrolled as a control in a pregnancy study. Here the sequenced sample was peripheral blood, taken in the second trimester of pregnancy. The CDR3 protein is CASSQNYGEQETQYF. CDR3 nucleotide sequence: TGCGCCAGCAGCCAAAATTACGGAGAGCAAGAGACCCAGTACTTC.